The 16 T cell receptor beta chains below come from one sample, sequenced in a study of shared clonotypes between healthy human individuals. Sequencing used immunoSEQ multiplex PCR; TCRdb keeps in-frame clones, though not all of them. The data hold some 2.4 million clones, with over 85% observed a single time. Sequenced: naive CD4+ T cells from PBMCs. Subset described: CD45RA+ positively selected. These TCRs come from a man aged 18-30 years in good health. Some clones in this sample may be carry-over from other donors' samples.

The chain has TRBV2 and TRBJ2-7; TRBD1 matches 9 bases. This CDR3 is built from 15 residues. Per germline, CDR1 SNHLY and CDR2 FYNNEI. After removal of 7 bases from V and 4 bases from J, the junction contained 11 bases not matched to a gene. The DNA for the CDR3 is TGTGCCAGCACCGGAGGAGGACAGGGGTATTACGAGCAGTACTTC. Translated, it gives CASTGGGQGYYEQYF.

The J gene is TRBJ2-7, the V gene TRBV5-1, with D tentatively TRBD1 or TRBD2 (5 bases each). V lost 3 bases to trimming and J lost 3 bases, with 19 bases between them. CDR1 is SGHRS, CDR2 YFSETQ, per germline. This CDR3 spans 16 amino acids. This chain's CDR3 is CASSSGTLKYFYEQYF. CDR3 coding DNA: TGCGCCAGCAGCTCCGGGACGCTAAAATACTTCTACGAGCAGTACTTC.

The chain joins TRBV19 to TRBJ2-7, with 8 bases aligning to TRBD2. CDR3 length: 16 amino acids. V trimming: 6 bases; J trimming: 6 bases; junction bases outside the gene matches: 16. Germline values: CDR1 LNHDA, CDR2 SQIVND (reference sequence). The CDR3 DNA sequence: TGTGCCAGTAGCACACCCGGGGGGGCGAAGAGAGGCGAGCAGTACTTC. Translation gives CASSTPGGAKRGEQYF. The whole variable domain, remainder taken from reference TRBV19 and TRBJ2-7, is DGGITQSPKYLFRKEGQNVTLSCEQNLNHDAMYWYRQDPGQGLRLIYYSQIVNDFQKGDIAEGYSVSREKKESFPLTVTSAQKNPTAFYLCASSTPGGAKRGEQYFGPGTRLTVT.

This clone was recorded once. The rearrangement links TRBV10-3 to TRBJ2-3; D possibly corresponds to TRBD2 (5 bases). V was cut by 4 bases and J by 3 bases, with 11 bases left in between. The CDR3 runs to 14 residues. Germline CDR1 and CDR2: ENHRY and SYGVKD. The CDR3 spells CAISAGSGTDTQYF. Written as DNA, the CDR3 is TGTGCCATCAGTGCCGGCTCGGGAACAGATACGCAGTATTTT.

This chain uses TRBV14 with TRBJ2-2; 11 bases map to TRBD2. The germline gives CDR1 SGHDN, CDR2 FVKESK. This CDR3 spans 19 amino acids. V gave up 0 bases and J gave up 7 bases; unmatched junction bases: 13. CDR3 bases: TGTGCCAGCAGCCAAGATGGGGCACTAGCGGGAGCGGTCGACGGGGAGCTGTTTTTT. It is translated as CASSQDGALAGAVDGELFF.

The rearrangement joins TRBV7-6 to TRBJ2-7; maybe TRBD2 (6 bases). The V end lost 4 bases, the J end lost 4 bases, and 11 bases lay between the germline ends. The CDR3 sequence is 13 residues long. Germline V gene data show CDR1 as SGHVS and CDR2 as FNYEAQ. Written as DNA, the CDR3 is TGTGCCAGCAGCTCAAGGGGAGGTTACGAGCAGTACTTC. Amino acid sequence: CASSSRGGYEQYF.

The V and J genes are TRBV27 and TRBJ2-3, with 8 nucleotides matching TRBD2. The CDR3 has 18 amino acids. Germline CDR1 MNHEY, CDR2 SMNVEV (reference sequence). V gave up 0 bases and J gave up 2 bases; unmatched junction bases: 10. The CDR3 is CASSLSWLSGRLTDTQYF. CDR3 nucleotides: TGTGCCAGCAGTTTATCTTGGTTAAGCGGGAGACTCACAGATACGCAGTATTTT.

The rearrangement uses TRBV5-1 and TRBJ2-5; 8 bases fit TRBD1. Gene TRBJ2-7 matches the end of the DNA better, so the J call may be wrong. Per germline, CDR1 SGHRS and CDR2 YFSETQ. The CDR3 is 14 amino acids. The CDR3, as DNA: TGCGCCAGCAGCAACAGACAGGGGTCCTACGAGCAGTACTTC. It yields the protein CASSNRQGSYEQYF.

This rearrangement joins TRBV5-4 to TRBJ1-4; a possible D gene is TRBD1 (5 bases). V was clipped by 6 bases and J by 0 bases, with 12 bases between them. There are 15 residues in the CDR3. Germline V gene lookup returns CDR1 SGHNT and CDR2 YYREEE (reference sequence). The CDR3 protein is CASTSGGTTNEKLFF. In DNA form, the CDR3 reads TGTGCCAGCACCTCCGGGGGAACAACTAATGAAAAACTGTTTTTT.

V and J are TRBV7-7 and TRBJ2-7, with a possible D match to TRBD1 (6 bases). This CDR3 contains 14 residues. CDR1 is SSHAT and CDR2 is FNYEAQ in the germline V gene (reference sequence). The germline V and J ends were trimmed by 0 bases and 5 bases, with 11 bases remaining between them. The CDR3 nucleotides are TGTGCCAGCAGCTTAGCCCCTACAGGGCACGAGCAGTACTTC. As protein: CASSLAPTGHEQYF.

The chain carries TRBV29-1 and TRBJ1-1, with 7 nucleotides matching TRBD1. The CDR3 loop spans 13 amino acids. The germline V gene has CDR1 SQVTM and CDR2 ANQGSEA. Losses at the gene ends were 4 bases for V and 7 bases for J; bases not matched to a gene: 9. CDR3 nucleotide sequence: TGCAGCGTTGGGCCCGGGACAGTCCTTGAAGCTTTCTTT. Its protein product is CSVGPGTVLEAFF.

V gene TRBV7-3 combines with J gene TRBJ2-2; D possibly corresponds to TRBD1 (6 bases). The germline V gene encodes CDR1 SGHTA and CDR2 FQGTGA. The CDR3 has 14 amino acids. Trimming cost V 2 bases and J 4 bases, with 8 bases left between them. CDR3 residues: CASSLDRPTGELFF. The CDR3, as DNA: TGTGCCAGCAGCTTAGACAGGCCCACCGGGGAGCTGTTTTTT.

The chain uses TRBV19 and TRBJ1-1; D not certain. The length of the CDR3 is 13 residues. V gave up 4 bases and J gave up 3 bases, with 9 bases separating them. Germline CDR1 reads LNHDA; CDR2 reads SQIVND (reference sequence). The CDR3 bases are TGTGCCAGTAGTAGGCCCCCGTACACTGAAGCTTTCTTT. Its translation is CASSRPPYTEAFF.

The chain joins TRBV27 to TRBJ2-7, with TRBD1 matching over 7 bases. The V and J ends lost 5 bases and 0 bases, in that order; junction bases with no gene match: 7. Germline CDR1 reads MNHEY; CDR2 reads SMNVEV (reference sequence). This CDR3 spans 15 amino acids. CDR3 in DNA: TGTGCCAGCAGTCCACAGGGGACAAGCTCCTACGAGCAGTACTTC. Translated: CASSPQGTSSYEQYF.

The genes are TRBV5-4 and TRBJ2-7, with TRBD2 matching over 8 bases. V lost 4 bases to trimming and J lost 5 bases; unmatched junction nucleotides: 14. Germline CDR1 and CDR2: SGHNT and YYREEE (reference sequence). This CDR3 is built from 16 residues. CDR3 DNA sequence: TGTGCCAGCAGCCAAGGGACGGGGGGGTGGCGGAACGAGCAGTACTTC. Amino acids: CASSQGTGGWRNEQYF.

This chain connects TRBV10-3 to TRBJ2-7, with a tentative D call TRBD1 (6 bases). The germline V gene has CDR1 ENHRY and CDR2 SYGVKD. Trimming cost V 6 bases and J 7 bases, with 10 bases left between them. This CDR3 has 11 amino acids. CDR3 region: CAISVQGEQYF. In DNA form, the CDR3 reads TGTGCCATCAGCGTCCAGGGGGAGCAGTACTTC.